A single sample gave rise to the 21 T cell receptor beta chains below, sequenced in a study of shared clonotypes between healthy human individuals. Naive CD8 cells were CD45RO-negative, positively selected for CCR7, excluding terminally differentiated effector memory CD45RA+ cells. Generated by immunoSEQ multiplex PCR, the TCRdb table keeps only in-frame clones and is missing some. The sample has around 1.9 million clones; over 85% are singletons. Input material: naive CD8+ T cells from PBMCs. Every receptor here comes from a man aged 18-30 years in good health. Some clones in this sample may be carry-over from other donors' samples.

This chain joins TRBV6-5 and TRBJ2-2; 8 bases match TRBD1. This CDR3 is built from 16 residues. CDR1 is MNHEY and CDR2 is SVGAGI in the germline V gene. With 2 bases clipped from V and 2 bases from J, the junction kept 4 bases outside the gene matches. CDR3 bases: TGTGCCAGCAGTTACGTGTCAGGGGGCAACACCGGGGAGCTGTTTTTT. Translating it yields CASSYVSGGNTGELFF.

To note about this clone: Different DNA sequences within this sample yield the same CDR3. The chain uses TRBV11-2 and TRBJ2-1; no clear D gene. The V gene lost 1 base and the J gene lost 4 bases, with 2 bases spanning the gap. The CDR3 contains 12 residues. CDR1 is SGHAT, CDR2 FQNNGV, per germline. CDR3 protein: CASSLGYNEQFF. The CDR3 nucleotides are TGTGCCAGCAGCTTAGGGTACAATGAGCAGTTCTTC.

Worth noting for this clone: Distinct nucleotide sequences in the sample also encode this CDR3. The CDR3 region is CASSSQGYEQYF. CDR3 bases: TGTGCCAGCAGTTCTCAGGGATACGAGCAGTACTTC. This sequence joins TRBV27 and TRBJ2-7; TRBD1 is a possible D gene (5 bases). CDR3 length: 12 residues. In germline, CDR1 is MNHEY, CDR2 SMNVEV (reference sequence). With 4 bases removed from V and 4 bases from J, the gap between germline ends came to 8 bases.

The CDR3: CASRWRGTGELFF. CDR3 coding DNA: TGTGCCAGCAGATGGAGGGGAACCGGGGAGCTGTTTTTT. The chain is built from TRBV27 and TRBJ2-2; D might be TRBD2 (6 bases). Trimming took off 6 bases at V and 5 bases at J, with 10 bases between the two ends. This CDR3 spans 13 amino acids. Germline V lookup: CDR1 MNHEY, CDR2 SMNVEV (reference sequence).

This chain links TRBV10-2 with TRBJ2-7; D uncertain. There are 14 residues in the CDR3. Per the germline V gene, CDR1 is WSHSY and CDR2 is SAAADI. V shed 5 bases and J shed 0 bases, with 11 bases lying between them. CDR3 nucleotides: TGCGCCAGCAGTCCCAACCCCCTCTCCTACGAGCAGTACTTC. Translation: CASSPNPLSYEQYF.

The genes are TRBV4-1 and TRBJ2-1, with 10 nucleotides matching TRBD2. The J segment lost 5 bases and the V segment lost 4 bases, leaving 17 bases of the junction unmatched. The CDR3 totals 19 residues. The germline V gene has CDR1 MGHRA and CDR2 YSYEKL. Written as DNA, the CDR3 is TGCGCCAGCAGCCGATACTCGACTAGCGGGCCCCCAGAGGACAATGAGCAGTTCTTC. Its protein is CASSRYSTSGPPEDNEQFF.

J is TRBJ2-1 and V is TRBV9; maybe TRBD2 (6 bases). This CDR3 is 15 amino acids long. Trimming pared 7 bases from V and 3 bases from J, leaving 17 bases between. The germline V gene has CDR1 SGDLS and CDR2 YYNGEE. The CDR3 nucleotides are TGTGCCAGCGGCTCGGGGGAGCTAAGCTACAATGAGCAGTTCTTC. It codes for CASGSGELSYNEQFF.

The J gene is TRBJ2-1, the V gene TRBV6-5; unclear D gene. Germline V gene sequence: CDR1 MNHEY, CDR2 SVGAGI. Trimming left V 2 bases short and J 5 bases short, with 7 bases between. The CDR3 contains 13 residues. The CDR3 sequence: CASSYDKDNEQFF. CDR3 nucleotides: TGTGCCAGCAGTTACGACAAAGACAATGAGCAGTTCTTC.

The chain links TRBV28 to TRBJ2-4, with TRBD2 as a possible D gene (6 bases). Per the germline V gene, CDR1 is MDHEN and CDR2 is SYDVKM. Deletions cut 8 bases from V and 0 bases from J, with 11 bases between. CDR3 length: 14 residues. CDR3 coding DNA: TGTGCCAGCCGTCCGGGGGTAGCCAAAAACATTCAGTACTTC. It encodes CASRPGVAKNIQYF. Combining the CDR3 with reference TRBV28 and TRBJ2-4 gives the whole variable domain DVKVTQSSRYLVKRTGEKVFLECVQDMDHENMFWYRQDPGLGLRLIYFSYDVKMKEKGDIPEGYSVSREKKERFSLILESASTNQTSMYLCASRPGVAKNIQYFGAGTRLSVL.

The chain employs TRBV27 and TRBJ1-1; 9 bases match TRBD1. Germline lookup yields CDR1 MNHEY and CDR2 SMNVEV (reference sequence). The J segment lost 2 bases and the V segment lost 2 bases, leaving 6 bases of the junction unmatched. The CDR3 is 16 residues long. The CDR3 nucleotides read TGTGCCAGCAGTTTAACGGGACAGGGACTCAACACTGAAGCTTTCTTT. Its protein is CASSLTGQGLNTEAFF.

V and J are TRBV27 and TRBJ2-5; 10 nucleotides align to TRBD2. Trimming removed 4 bases from V and 5 bases from J; junction bases left unmatched: 1. CDR3 length: 13 residues. Germline CDR1 reads MNHEY; CDR2 reads SMNVEV (reference sequence). The CDR3 DNA is TGTGCCAGCAGTTCGGGACTAGCGGAGACCCAGTACTTC. Protein: CASSSGLAETQYF.

CDR3 nucleotide sequence: TGCGCCAGCAGCTTGACAGGGGCCCCGCAGGACACTGAAGCTTTCTTT. Residues: CASSLTGAPQDTEAFF. V gene TRBV5-1 combines with J gene TRBJ1-1; 7 nucleotides match TRBD1. After removal of 1 base from V and 3 bases from J, the junction contained 9 bases not matched to a gene. Germline CDR1 is SGHRS and CDR2 is YFSETQ. The CDR3 runs 16 residues.

This clone came up a few times. The chain links TRBV30 to TRBJ1-1, with unresolved D. The germline V gene encodes CDR1 GTSNPN and CDR2 SVGIG (reference sequence). V was shortened by 2 bases and J by 11 bases, with 18 bases between the two germline ends. The CDR3 has 13 amino acids. The CDR3 DNA reads as TGTGCCTGGAGTTATAGCCCCGTCCTGAAGGCTTTCTTT. It codes for CAWSYSPVLKAFF.

A remark on this clone: This same CDR3 is encoded by further DNA sequences in the sample. The CDR3 DNA follows: TGTGCCACCAGCAGAGATCTGAGTGAAGCTTTCTTT. Translated: CATSRDLSEAFF. The rearrangement uses TRBV15 and TRBJ1-1; D remains unclear. This CDR3 region has 12 residues. Trimming shortened V by 0 bases and J by 7 bases, and 6 bases separated the two germline ends. Per germline, CDR1 LNHNV and CDR2 YYDKDF (reference sequence).

The chain employs TRBV19 and TRBJ2-1; 9 bases are shared with TRBD1. From germline, CDR1 is LNHDA and CDR2 SQIVND (reference sequence). The ends lost 5 bases at V and 7 bases at J; junction bases unmatched: 9. CDR3 length equals 15 residues. The CDR3 reads CASSPGQGRINEQFF. The CDR3 DNA reads as TGTGCCAGTAGTCCTGGACAGGGGAGGATAAATGAGCAGTTCTTC.

V usage is TRBV6-5 and J usage is TRBJ2-7; 8 nucleotides line up with TRBD1. CDR3 length equals 13 residues. The germline gives CDR1 MNHEY, CDR2 SVGAGI. Trimming cost V 8 bases and J 2 bases; bases outside gene matches: 5. CDR3: CASGDRGPYEQYF. CDR3 DNA: TGTGCCAGCGGTGACAGGGGACCCTACGAGCAGTACTTC.

This sequence joins TRBV6-5 and TRBJ1-2; D is unresolved. CDR1 MNHEY and CDR2 SVGAGI come from the germline V gene. The CDR3 has 13 amino acids. V was cut by 0 bases and J by 8 bases, with 10 bases left in between. The CDR3 coding sequence is TGTGCCAGCAGTTACTCATCCCTGATGGGCTACACCTTC. This sequence encodes CASSYSSLMGYTF.

The J gene is TRBJ1-1, the V gene TRBV19; D unclear. The CDR3 has 15 residues. The V end was cut by 4 bases, the J end by 5 bases, with 17 bases between. Germline loops: CDR1 LNHDA, CDR2 SQIVND (reference sequence). CDR3 DNA: TGTGCCAGTAGTACCCTCGACGGCCTTGGGACTGAAGCTTTCTTT. Amino acids: CASSTLDGLGTEAFF.

The chain joins TRBV9 to TRBJ2-5; possible D gene TRBD2, 6 bases. The CDR3 is 15 residues long. Trimming removed 0 bases from V and 5 bases from J, with 14 bases in between. CDR1 and CDR2 (germline): SGDLS, YYNGEE. The CDR3 coding sequence is TGTGCCAGCAGCGTAGGCCACAGCGCGGGGGAGACCCAGTACTTC. Translating it yields CASSVGHSAGETQYF. Complete variable domain (other parts from reference TRBV9 and TRBJ2-5): DSGVTQTPKHLITATGQRVTLRCSPRSGDLSVYWYQQSLDQGLQFLIQYYNGEERAKGNILERFSAQQFPDLHSELNLSSLELGDSALYFCASSVGHSAGETQYFGPGTRLLVL.

The chain couples TRBV27 to TRBJ1-2; no clear D. The CDR3 loop spans 13 amino acids. In germline, CDR1 is MNHEY, CDR2 SMNVEV (reference sequence). V was pared by 2 bases and J by 5 bases, with 9 bases between. The CDR3 coding sequence is TGTGCCAGCAGTTTAAGGCACCCGTATGGCTACACCTTC. It codes for CASSLRHPYGYTF.

The V gene is TRBV27, the J gene TRBJ2-7, with no clear D. Between the trimmed V and J ends, which lost 5 bases and 2 bases, there was a span of 16 bases. In germline, CDR1 is MNHEY, CDR2 SMNVEV (reference sequence). The CDR3 totals 15 residues. CDR3 amino acids: CASSPLTSRPYEQYF. CDR3 nucleotides: TGTGCCAGCAGTCCGTTGACTTCTAGGCCCTACGAGCAGTACTTC.